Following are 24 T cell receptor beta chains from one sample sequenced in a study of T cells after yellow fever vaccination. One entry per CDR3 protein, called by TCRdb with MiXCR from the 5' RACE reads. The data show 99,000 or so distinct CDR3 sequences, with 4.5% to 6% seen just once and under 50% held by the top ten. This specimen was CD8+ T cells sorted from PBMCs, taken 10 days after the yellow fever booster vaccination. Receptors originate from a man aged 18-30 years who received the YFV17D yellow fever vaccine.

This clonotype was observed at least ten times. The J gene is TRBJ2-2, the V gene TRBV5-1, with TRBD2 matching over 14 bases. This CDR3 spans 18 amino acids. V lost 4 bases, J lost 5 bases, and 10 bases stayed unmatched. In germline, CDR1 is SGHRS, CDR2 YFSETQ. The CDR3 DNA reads TGCGCCAGCAGCCCCTTCGGGACTAGCGGGGGAGGAACCGGGGAGCTGTTTTTT. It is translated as CASSPFGTSGGGTGELFF. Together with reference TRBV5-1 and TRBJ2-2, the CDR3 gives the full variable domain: KAGVTQTPRYLIKTRGQQVTLSCSPISGHRSVSWYQQTPGQGLQFLFEYFSETQRNKGNFPGRFSGRQFSNSRSEMNVSTLELGDSALYLCASSPFGTSGGGTGELFFGEGSRLTVL.

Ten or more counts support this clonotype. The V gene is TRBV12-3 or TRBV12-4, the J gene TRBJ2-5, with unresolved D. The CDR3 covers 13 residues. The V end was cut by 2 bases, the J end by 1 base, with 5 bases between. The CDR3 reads CASSLMVQETQYF. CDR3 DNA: TGTGCCAGCAGTTTAATGGTCCAAGAGACCCAGTACTTC.

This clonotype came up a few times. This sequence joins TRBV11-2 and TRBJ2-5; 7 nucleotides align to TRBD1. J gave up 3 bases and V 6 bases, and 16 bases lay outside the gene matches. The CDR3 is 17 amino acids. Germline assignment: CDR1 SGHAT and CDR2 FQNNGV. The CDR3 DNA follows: TGTGCCAGCAGGGGGCCTAGACAGGGCCTGCTGGAAGAGACCCAGTACTTC. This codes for CASRGPRQGLLEETQYF.

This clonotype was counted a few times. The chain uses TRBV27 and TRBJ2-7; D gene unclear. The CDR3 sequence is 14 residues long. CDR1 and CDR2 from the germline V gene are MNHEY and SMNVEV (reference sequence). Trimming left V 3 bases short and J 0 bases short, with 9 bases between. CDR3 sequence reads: CASSFRSGSYEQYF. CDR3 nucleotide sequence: TGTGCCAGCAGTTTCCGCTCAGGCTCCTACGAGCAGTACTTC.

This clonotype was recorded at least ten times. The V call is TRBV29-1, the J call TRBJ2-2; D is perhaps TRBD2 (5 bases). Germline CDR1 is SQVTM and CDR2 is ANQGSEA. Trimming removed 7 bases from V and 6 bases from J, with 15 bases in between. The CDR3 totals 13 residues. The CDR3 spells CSAGKGSSGELFF. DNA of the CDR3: TGCAGCGCTGGTAAAGGGAGCTCCGGGGAGCTGTTTTTT.

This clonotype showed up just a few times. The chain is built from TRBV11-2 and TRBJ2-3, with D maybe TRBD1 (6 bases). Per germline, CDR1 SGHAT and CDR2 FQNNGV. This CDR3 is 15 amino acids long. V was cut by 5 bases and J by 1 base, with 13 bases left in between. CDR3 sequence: CASSPLGGRTDTQYF. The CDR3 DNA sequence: TGTGCCAGCAGCCCCTTAGGGGGACGCACAGATACGCAGTATTTT.

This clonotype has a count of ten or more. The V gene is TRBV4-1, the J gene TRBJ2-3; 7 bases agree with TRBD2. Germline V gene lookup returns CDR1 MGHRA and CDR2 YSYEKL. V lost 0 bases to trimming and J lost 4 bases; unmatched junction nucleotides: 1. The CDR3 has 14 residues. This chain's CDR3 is CASSQEGGADTQYF. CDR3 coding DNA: TGCGCCAGCAGCCAAGAGGGGGGGGCAGATACGCAGTATTTT.

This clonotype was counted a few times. DNA for the CDR3: TGCAGTGCCCGGAGGGGGAATGCAGGCTACGAGCAGTACTTC. Translating gives CSARRGNAGYEQYF. J is TRBJ2-7 and V is TRBV20-1; the D call may be TRBD1 or TRBD2 (6 bases each). Germline V lookup: CDR1 DFQATT, CDR2 SNEGSKA (reference sequence). The CDR3 totals 14 residues. The ends were cut back, 6 bases at V and 3 bases at J, with 18 bases in the middle.

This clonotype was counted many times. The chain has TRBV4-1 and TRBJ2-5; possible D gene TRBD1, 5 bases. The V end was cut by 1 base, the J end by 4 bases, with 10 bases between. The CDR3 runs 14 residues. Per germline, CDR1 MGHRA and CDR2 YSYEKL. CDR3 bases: TGCGCCAGCAGCCAAGCCTCCAGGGCAGAGACCCAGTACTTC. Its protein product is CASSQASRAETQYF.

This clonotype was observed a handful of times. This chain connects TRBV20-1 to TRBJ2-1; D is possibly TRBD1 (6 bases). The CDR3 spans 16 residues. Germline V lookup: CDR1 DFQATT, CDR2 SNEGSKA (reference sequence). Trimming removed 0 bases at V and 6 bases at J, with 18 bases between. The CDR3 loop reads CSAREARGRGPNEQFF. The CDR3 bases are TGCAGTGCTAGAGAGGCAAGGGGGAGAGGGCCCAATGAGCAGTTCTTC.

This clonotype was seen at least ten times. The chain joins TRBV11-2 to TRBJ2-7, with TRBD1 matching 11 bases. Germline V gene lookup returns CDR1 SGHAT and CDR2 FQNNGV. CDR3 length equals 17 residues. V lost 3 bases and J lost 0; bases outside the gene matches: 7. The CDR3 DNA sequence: TGTGCCAGCAGCTTCCCGGGACAGGGGGTCAGCTCCTACGAGCAGTACTTC. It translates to CASSFPGQGVSSYEQYF. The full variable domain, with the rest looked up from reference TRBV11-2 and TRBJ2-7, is EAGVAQSPRYKIIEKRQSVAFWCNPISGHATLYWYQQILGQGPKLLIQFQNNGVVDDSQLPKDRFSAERLKGVDSTLKIQPAKLEDSAVYLCASSFPGQGVSSYEQYFGPGTRLTVT.

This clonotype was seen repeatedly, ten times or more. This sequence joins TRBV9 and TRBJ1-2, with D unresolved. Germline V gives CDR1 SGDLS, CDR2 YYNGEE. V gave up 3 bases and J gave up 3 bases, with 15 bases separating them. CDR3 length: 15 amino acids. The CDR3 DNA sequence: TGTGCCAGCAGCGCTCCGGGCCCAACGGACTATGGCTACACCTTC. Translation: CASSAPGPTDYGYTF.

CDR3: CATKLTGEETQYF. The CDR3 bases are TGTGCCACCAAACTGACAGGGGAGGAGACCCAGTACTTC. The chain carries TRBV24-1 and TRBJ2-5; 8 bases match TRBD1. Trimming took 8 bases from V and 5 from J; bases not matched to a gene: 6. The germline CDR1 and CDR2 sequences are KGHDR and SFDVKD. The CDR3 contains 13 residues.

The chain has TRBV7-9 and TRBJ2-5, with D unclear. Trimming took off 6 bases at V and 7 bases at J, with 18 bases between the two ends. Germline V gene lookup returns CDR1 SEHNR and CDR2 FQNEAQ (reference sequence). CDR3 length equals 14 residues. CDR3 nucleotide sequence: TGTGCCAGCAGTCAAGTCGGAGATTTTGGGACCCAGTACTTC. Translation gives CASSQVGDFGTQYF.

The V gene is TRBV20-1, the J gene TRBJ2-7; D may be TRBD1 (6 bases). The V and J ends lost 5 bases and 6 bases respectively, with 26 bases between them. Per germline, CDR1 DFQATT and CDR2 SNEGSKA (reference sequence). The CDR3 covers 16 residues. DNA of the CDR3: TGCAGTGCTCTTCGCCGTACACAGGGTGTCGGGCTCGAGCAGTACTTC. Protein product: CSALRRTQGVGLEQYF.

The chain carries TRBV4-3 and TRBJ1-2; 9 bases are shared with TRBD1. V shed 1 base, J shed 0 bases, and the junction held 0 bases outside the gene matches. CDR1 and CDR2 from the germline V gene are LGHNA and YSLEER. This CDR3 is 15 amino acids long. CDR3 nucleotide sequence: TGCGCCAGCAGCCAAGGACAGGGGGCTAACTATGGCTACACCTTC. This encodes CASSQGQGANYGYTF.

DNA of the CDR3: TGTGCCACCCGGGGGGGTAGGGGTGAGCAGTTCTTC. Its translation: CATRGGRGEQFF. The J gene is TRBJ2-1, the V gene TRBV24-1; TRBD2 aligns across 8 bases. The CDR3 has 12 amino acids. Unmatched junction bases numbered 6, after V lost 9 bases and J lost 9 bases. In germline, CDR1 is KGHDR, CDR2 SFDVKD.

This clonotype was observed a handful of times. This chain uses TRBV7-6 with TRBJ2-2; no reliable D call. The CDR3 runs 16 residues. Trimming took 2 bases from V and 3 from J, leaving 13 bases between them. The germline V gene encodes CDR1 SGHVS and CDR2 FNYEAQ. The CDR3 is CASSLFGLGYTGELFF. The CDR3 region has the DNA TGTGCCAGCAGCTTATTTGGCTTGGGGTACACCGGGGAGCTGTTTTTT.

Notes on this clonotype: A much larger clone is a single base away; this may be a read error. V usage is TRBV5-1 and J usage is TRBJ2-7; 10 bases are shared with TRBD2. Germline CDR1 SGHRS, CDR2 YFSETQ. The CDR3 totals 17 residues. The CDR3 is CASSFGPLAGVNYEQCF. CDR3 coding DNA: TGCGCCAGCAGCTTTGGCCCCCTAGCGGGGGTGAATTACGAGCAGTGCTTC.

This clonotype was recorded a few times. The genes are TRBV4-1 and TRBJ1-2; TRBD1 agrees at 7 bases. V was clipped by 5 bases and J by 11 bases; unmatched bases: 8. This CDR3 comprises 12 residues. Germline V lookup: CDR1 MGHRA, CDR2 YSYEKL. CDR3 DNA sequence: TGCGCCAGCAGCGGGGGGAACAGGGGATACACCTTC. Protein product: CASSGGNRGYTF.

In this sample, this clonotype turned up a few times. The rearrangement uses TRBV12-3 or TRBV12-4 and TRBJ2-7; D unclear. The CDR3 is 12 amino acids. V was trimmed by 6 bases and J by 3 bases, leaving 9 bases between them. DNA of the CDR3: TGTGCCAGCAGCCCGGGTGGCTACGAGCAGTACGTC. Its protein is CASSPGGYEQYV.

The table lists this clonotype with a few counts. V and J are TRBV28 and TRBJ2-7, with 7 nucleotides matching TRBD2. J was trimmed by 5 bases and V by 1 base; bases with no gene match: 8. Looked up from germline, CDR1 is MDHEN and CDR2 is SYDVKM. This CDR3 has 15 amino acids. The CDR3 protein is CASSLSSGLFNEQYV. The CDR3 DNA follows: TGTGCCAGCAGTTTATCTAGCGGTCTTTTTAACGAGCAGTACGTC.

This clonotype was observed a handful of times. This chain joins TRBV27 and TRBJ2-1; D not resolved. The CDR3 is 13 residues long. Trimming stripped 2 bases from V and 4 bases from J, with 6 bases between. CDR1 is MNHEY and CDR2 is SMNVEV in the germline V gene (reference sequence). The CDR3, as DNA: TGTGCCAGCAGTTTACGTCTATACAATGAGCAGTTCTTC. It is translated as CASSLRLYNEQFF.

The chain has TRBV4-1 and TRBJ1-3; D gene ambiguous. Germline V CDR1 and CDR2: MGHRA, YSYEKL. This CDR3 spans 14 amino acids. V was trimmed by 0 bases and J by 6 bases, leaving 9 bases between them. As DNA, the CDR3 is TGCGCCAGCAGCCAAGATCAGGTGAAAAACACCATATATTTT. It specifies CASSQDQVKNTIYF.